Listed here are 12 T cell receptor beta chains from one sample, sequenced in a study of shared clonotypes between healthy human individuals. Using immunoSEQ multiplex PCR, the repertoire was profiled, and TCRdb retains in-frame clones only, with some absent. Of about 110,000 clones listed, 55% to 80% are singletons. Sequencing was performed on memory CD8+ T cells sorted from blood. Specified subset: CD45RO+ cells pooled with CCR7-negative TemRA cells. These receptor sequences come from a woman between 25 and 40 years old in good health.

This clone has a handful of counts. The same CDR3 arises from other DNA sequences in this sample as well. The chain joins TRBV7-2 to TRBJ2-2, with D perhaps assigned TRBD1 or TRBD2 (5 bases each). This CDR3 has 13 amino acids. V was cut by 4 bases and J by 6 bases, with 9 bases left in between. Looked up from germline, CDR1 is SGHTA and CDR2 is FQGNSA. The CDR3, as DNA: TGTGCCAGCAGCTGGGGGAGATCCGGGGAGCTGTTTTTT. Translated, it gives CASSWGRSGELFF. Full variable domain (remainder filled in from reference TRBV7-2 and TRBJ2-2): GAGVSQSPSNKVTEKGKDVELRCDPISGHTALYWYRQSLGQGLEFLIYFQGNSAPDKSGLPSDRFSAERTGGSVSTLTIQRTQQEDSAVYLCASSWGRSGELFFGEGSRLTVL.

The chain uses TRBV6-6 and TRBJ2-2; 7 bases align to TRBD2. This CDR3 has 15 residues. The trim removed 4 bases at V and 6 bases at J, leaving 8 bases unmatched. Germline CDR1 reads MNHNY; CDR2 reads SVGAGI (reference sequence). This chain's CDR3 is CASSLAGETSGELFF. The DNA for the CDR3 is TGTGCCAGCAGTTTGGCGGGAGAGACGTCCGGGGAGCTGTTTTTT.

The sample holds many counts of this clone. The V gene is TRBV6-4, the J gene TRBJ2-1, with 11 bases matching TRBD2. The germline V gene encodes CDR1 MRHNA and CDR2 SNTAGT. The CDR3 sequence is 15 residues long. V gave up 5 bases and J gave up 7 bases; unmatched junction bases: 7. The CDR3, as DNA: TGTGCCAGCAGTCTACTAGCGGGAGATAGGAATGAGCAGTTCTTC. It is translated as CASSLLAGDRNEQFF.

The CDR3 loop reads CASSIRVNQPQHF. The DNA of the CDR3 is TGTGCCAGCAGTATCAGGGTCAATCAGCCCCAGCATTTT. The chain carries TRBV2 and TRBJ1-5; tentative D call: TRBD1 (5 bases). V was trimmed by 5 bases and J by 3 bases, leaving 8 bases between them. The CDR3 has 13 amino acids. Germline assignment: CDR1 SNHLY and CDR2 FYNNEI. The full variable domain, its missing parts supplied by reference TRBV2 and TRBJ1-5, is EPEVTQTPSHQVTQMGQEVILRCVPISNHLYFYWYRQILGQKVEFLVSFYNNEISEKSEIFDDQFSVERPDGSNFTLKIRSTKLEDSAMYFCASSIRVNQPQHFGDGTRLSIL.

The J gene is TRBJ2-1, the V gene TRBV19; 8 bases are shared with TRBD2. CDR1 and CDR2 (germline): LNHDA, SQIVND (reference sequence). This CDR3 has 16 residues. After removal of 3 bases from V and 7 bases from J, the junction contained 11 bases not matched to a gene. CDR3 residues: CASSIGAGVSLNEQFF. CDR3 bases: TGTGCCAGTAGTATTGGAGCGGGAGTCAGTCTTAATGAGCAGTTCTTC.

The V call is TRBV7-9, the J call TRBJ1-2, with 7 positions matching TRBD1. Germline V gene data show CDR1 as SEHNR and CDR2 as FQNEAQ (reference sequence). The length of the CDR3 is 14 residues. Unmatched junction bases numbered 7, after V lost 6 bases and J lost 3 bases. CDR3 amino acids: CASRPRQGDYGYTF. The CDR3 DNA reads as TGTGCCAGCAGACCTCGACAGGGTGACTATGGCTACACCTTC.

The rearrangement links TRBV21-1 to TRBJ2-7; the table calls TRBD2, which could not be checked here. TRBV21-1 is listed as a pseudogene. This CDR3 is built from 14 residues. The CDR3 sequence: CASSGGTSTYEQYF. In DNA form, the CDR3 reads TGTGCCAGCAGCGGGGGGACCTCCACCTACGAGCAGTACTTC.

This chain joins TRBV10-3 and TRBJ1-2; D is unresolved. The CDR3 covers 17 residues. Trimming removed 2 bases from V and 0 bases from J, with 16 bases in between. Germline CDR1 reads ENHRY; CDR2 reads SYGVKD. The CDR3 nucleotides read TGTGCCATCAGTGAGCTTCTAGTGTTGGGATCTAACTATGGCTACACCTTC. As protein: CAISELLVLGSNYGYTF.

The V call is TRBV7-2, the J call TRBJ1-2; 7 bases line up with TRBD1. The CDR3 contains 18 residues. Germline V gene data show CDR1 as SGHTA and CDR2 as FQGNSA. V was pared by 5 bases and J by 4 bases, with 19 bases of the junction left unmatched. This chain's CDR3 is CASSPWAGRGLLIYGYTF. The CDR3 DNA follows: TGTGCCAGCAGCCCTTGGGCGGGTAGGGGGCTGTTAATCTATGGCTACACCTTC.

The chain links TRBV10-3 to TRBJ1-1; 7 nucleotides line up with TRBD1. The trim removed 6 bases at V and 0 bases at J, leaving 4 bases unmatched. CDR1 ENHRY and CDR2 SYGVKD come from the germline V gene. This CDR3 contains 14 residues. The CDR3 sequence: CAIRGQSMNTEAFF. CDR3 nucleotides: TGTGCCATCAGGGGACAGAGCATGAACACTGAAGCTTTCTTT.

This clone was found a few times. The gene calls are TRBV5-4 and TRBJ2-5; possible D gene TRBD2, 6 bases. The CDR3 runs 15 residues. The V and J ends lost 3 bases and 0 bases respectively, with 12 bases between them. Germline CDR1 SGHNT, CDR2 YYREEE (reference sequence). DNA for the CDR3: TGTGCCAGCAGCTCCCCGGGAGACTACCAAGAGACCCAGTACTTC. Translated: CASSSPGDYQETQYF.

V gene TRBV6-1 combines with J gene TRBJ1-4, with D uncertain. V was cut by 2 bases and J by 0 bases, with 7 bases left in between. CDR3 length: 15 residues. CDR1 is MNHNS, CDR2 SASEGT, per germline. The CDR3 bases are TGTGCCAGCAGTGAAAGGGAAACAACTAATGAAAAACTGTTTTTT. It encodes CASSERETTNEKLFF.